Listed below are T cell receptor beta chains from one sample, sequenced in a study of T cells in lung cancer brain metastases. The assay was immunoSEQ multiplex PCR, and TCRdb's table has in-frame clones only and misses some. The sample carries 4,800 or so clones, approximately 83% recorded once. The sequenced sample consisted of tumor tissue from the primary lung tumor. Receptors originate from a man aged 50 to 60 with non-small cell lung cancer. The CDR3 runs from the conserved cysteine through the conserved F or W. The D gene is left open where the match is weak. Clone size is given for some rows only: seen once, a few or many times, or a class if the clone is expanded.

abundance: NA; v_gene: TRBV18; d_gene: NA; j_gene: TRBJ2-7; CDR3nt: TGTGCCAGCTCACCACCCCTCGGGGTCTACGAGCAGTACTTC; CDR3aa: CASSPPLGVYEQYF
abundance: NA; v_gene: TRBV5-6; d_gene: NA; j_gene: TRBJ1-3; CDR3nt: TGTGCCAGCAGCTTGGGAGGATCTGGAAACACCATATATTTT; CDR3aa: CASSLGGSGNTIYF
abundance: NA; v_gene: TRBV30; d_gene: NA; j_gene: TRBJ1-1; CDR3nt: TGTGCCTGGAGTGTATGGGGGGGCCAGGAGAACACTGAAGCTTTCTTT; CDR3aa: CAWSVWGGQENTEAFF
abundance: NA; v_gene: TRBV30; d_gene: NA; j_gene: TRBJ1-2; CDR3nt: TGTGCCTGGAGTGCAAACGCGTGGGGGCTTGGCTACACCTTC; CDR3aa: CAWSANAWGLGYTF
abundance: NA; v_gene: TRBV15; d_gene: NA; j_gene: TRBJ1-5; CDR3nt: TGTGCCACCAGCGAGTCCTTGGGGAGCAATCAGCCCCAGCATTTT; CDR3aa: CATSESLGSNQPQHF
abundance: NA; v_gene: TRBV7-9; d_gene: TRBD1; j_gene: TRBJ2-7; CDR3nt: TGTGCCAGCAGCCCGCCGGACAGGCGGATCTACTTC; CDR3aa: CASSPPDRRIYF
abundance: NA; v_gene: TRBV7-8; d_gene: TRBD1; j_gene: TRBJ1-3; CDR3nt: TGTGCCAGCAGCCCTTCCCGGGGACAGGGTTACGGAAACACCATATATTTT; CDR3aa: CASSPSRGQGYGNTIYF
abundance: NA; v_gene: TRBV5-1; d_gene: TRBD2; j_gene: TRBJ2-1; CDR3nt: TGCGCCAGCAGCTCGGCGGGGACTAGCGGGATTGATGAGCAGTTCTTC; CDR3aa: CASSSAGTSGIDEQFF
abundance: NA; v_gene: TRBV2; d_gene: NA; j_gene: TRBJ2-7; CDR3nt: TGTGCCAGCAAAGATCCAGGGAGCAACGAGCAGTACTTC; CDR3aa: CASKDPGSNEQYF
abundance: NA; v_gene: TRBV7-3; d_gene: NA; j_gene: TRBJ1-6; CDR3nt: TGTGCCAGCAGCTTTGAGGCCAATGGGGCACCCCTCCACTTT; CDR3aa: CASSFEANGAPLHF
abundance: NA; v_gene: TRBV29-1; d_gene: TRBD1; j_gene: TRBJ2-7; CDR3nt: TGCAGCGTTTCGGGACAGGGGAGCTCCTACGAGCAGTACTTC; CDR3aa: CSVSGQGSSYEQYF
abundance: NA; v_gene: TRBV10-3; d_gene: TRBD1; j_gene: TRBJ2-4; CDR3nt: TGTGCCATCAGTAAAGACAGGGGGCCCGCCTTAGAGCGACTAGCCAAAAACATTCAGTACTTC; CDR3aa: CAISKDRGPALERLAKNIQYF
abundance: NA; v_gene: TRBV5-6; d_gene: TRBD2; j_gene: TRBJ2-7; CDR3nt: TGTGCCAGCAGCTTTCCGGGACTAGGTTACGAGCAGTACTTC; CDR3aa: CASSFPGLGYEQYF
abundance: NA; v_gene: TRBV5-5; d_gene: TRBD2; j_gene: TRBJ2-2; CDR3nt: TGTGCCAGCAAAACTCTAGCGGGGGGAACCGGGGAGCTGTTTTTT; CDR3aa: CASKTLAGGTGELFF
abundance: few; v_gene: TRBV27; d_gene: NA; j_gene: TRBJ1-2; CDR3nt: TGTGCCAGCAGTTTCCGGACAGATGGCTACACCTTC; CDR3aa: CASSFRTDGYTF
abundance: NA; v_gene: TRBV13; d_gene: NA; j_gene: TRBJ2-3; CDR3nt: TGTGCCAGCAGCCCAGACAGTTTCACAGATACGCAGTATTTT; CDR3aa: CASSPDSFTDTQYF
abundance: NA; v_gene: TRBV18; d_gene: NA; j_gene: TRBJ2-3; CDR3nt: TGTGCCAGCTCACCACTTCCGGGGGAGGTAGATACGCAGTATTTT; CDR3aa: CASSPLPGEVDTQYF
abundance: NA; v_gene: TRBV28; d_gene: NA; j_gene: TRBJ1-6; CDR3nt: TGTGCCAGCAGTTTTTCATCACCCCTCCACTTT; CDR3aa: CASSFSSPLHF
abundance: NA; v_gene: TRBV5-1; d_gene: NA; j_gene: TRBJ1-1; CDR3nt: TGCGCCAGCAGCTCCGCCCCAACAGTGAACACTGAAGCTTTCTTT; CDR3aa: CASSSAPTVNTEAFF
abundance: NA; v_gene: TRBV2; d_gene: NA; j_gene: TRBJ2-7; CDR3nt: TGTGCCAGCAGTGCTAAATTGGGGGCAAGCGAGCAGTACTTC; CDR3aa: CASSAKLGASEQYF
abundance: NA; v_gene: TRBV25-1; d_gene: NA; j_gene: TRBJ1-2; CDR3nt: TGTGCCAGCAGTGGGCCTAACTATGGCTATACCTTC; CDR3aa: CASSGPNYGYTF
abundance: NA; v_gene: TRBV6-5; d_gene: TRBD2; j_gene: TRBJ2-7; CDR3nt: TGTGCCAGCAGTCTTACCGGGACTAGCGGTGAGCAGTACTTC; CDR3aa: CASSLTGTSGEQYF
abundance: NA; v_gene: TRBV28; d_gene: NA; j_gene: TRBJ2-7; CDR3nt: TGTGCCAGCAGTTACCGGGTTAGGCCCACTTCTATCTTC; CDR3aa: CASSYRVRPTSIF
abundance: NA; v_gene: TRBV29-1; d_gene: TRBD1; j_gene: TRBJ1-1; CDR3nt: TGCAGCGTTGATTCCACAGGGGGGGGCACTGAAGCTTTCTTT; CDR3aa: CSVDSTGGGTEAFF
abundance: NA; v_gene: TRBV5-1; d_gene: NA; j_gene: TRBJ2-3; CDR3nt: TGCGCCAGCAGCTCCGACTTAGCCACAGATACGCAGTATTTT; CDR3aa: CASSSDLATDTQYF
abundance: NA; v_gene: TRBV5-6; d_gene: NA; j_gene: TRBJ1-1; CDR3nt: TGTGTCAGCAGCTTGGCTGGGCGGGGCACTGAAGCTTTCTTT; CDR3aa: CVSSLAGRGTEAFF
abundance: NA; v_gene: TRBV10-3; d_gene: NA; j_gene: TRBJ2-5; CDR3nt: TGTGCCATCAGGGGCGAAGAGACCCAGTACTTC; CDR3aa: CAIRGEETQYF
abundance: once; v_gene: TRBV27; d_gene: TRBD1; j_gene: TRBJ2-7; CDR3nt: TGTGCCAGCAGCCTAAGGGGGACAGGGGGCTACGAGCAGTACTTC; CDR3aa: CASSLRGTGGYEQYF
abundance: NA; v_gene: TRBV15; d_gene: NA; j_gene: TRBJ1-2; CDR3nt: TGTGCCACCAGCAGGTCCCCGCCCGGGAGATATGGCTACACCTTC; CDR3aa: CATSRSPPGRYGYTF
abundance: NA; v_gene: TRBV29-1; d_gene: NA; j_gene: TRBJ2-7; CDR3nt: TGCAGCGCCATATCACCCCCTCTCTACGAGCAGTACTTC; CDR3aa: CSAISPPLYEQYF
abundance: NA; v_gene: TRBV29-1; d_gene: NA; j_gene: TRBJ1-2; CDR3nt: TGCAGCGTTGAGGACAGCCACTATGGCTACACCTTC; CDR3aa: CSVEDSHYGYTF
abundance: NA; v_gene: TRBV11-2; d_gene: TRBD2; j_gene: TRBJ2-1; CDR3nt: TGTGCCAGCAGCGAGGGACTAGCAGACTACAATGAGCAGTTCTTC; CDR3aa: CASSEGLADYNEQFF
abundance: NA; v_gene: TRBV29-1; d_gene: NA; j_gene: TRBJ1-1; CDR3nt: TGCAGCGGGCAGGAGAACACTGAAGCTTTCTTT; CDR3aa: CSGQENTEAFF
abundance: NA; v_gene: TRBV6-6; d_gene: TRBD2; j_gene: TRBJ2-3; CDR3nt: TGTGCCAGCAGTTACATGGGGGGGGGCACAGATACGCAGTATTTT; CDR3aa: CASSYMGGGTDTQYF
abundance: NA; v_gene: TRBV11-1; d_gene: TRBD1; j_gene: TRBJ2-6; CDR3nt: TGTGCCAGCAGCCCCTTACAGGGGGCACCTGGGGCCAACGTCCTGACTTTC; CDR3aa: CASSPLQGAPGANVLTF
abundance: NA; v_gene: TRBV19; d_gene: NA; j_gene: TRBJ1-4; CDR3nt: TGTGCCAGTAGTACCCGGCCGGACATTTCCCCCATTTGGAAACTATTTTTT; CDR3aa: CASSTRPDISPIWKLFF
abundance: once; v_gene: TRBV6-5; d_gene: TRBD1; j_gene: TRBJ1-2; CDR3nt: TGTGCCAGCAGCCGAGGACAGGGAGGCTCCTATGGCTACACCTTC; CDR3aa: CASSRGQGGSYGYTF
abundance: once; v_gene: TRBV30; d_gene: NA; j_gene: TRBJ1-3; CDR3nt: TGTGCCTGGAGCAGGGAACAGAGAGGGAACACCATATATTTT; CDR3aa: CAWSREQRGNTIYF
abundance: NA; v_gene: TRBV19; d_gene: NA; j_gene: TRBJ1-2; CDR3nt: TGTGCCAGTAGACCCCAGACTCGATATGGCTACACCTTC; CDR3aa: CASRPQTRYGYTF
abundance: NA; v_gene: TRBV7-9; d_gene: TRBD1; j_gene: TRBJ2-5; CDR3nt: TGTGCCAGCAGCTTCCGACAGGGGTTCGAGGAGACCCAGTACTTC; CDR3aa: CASSFRQGFEETQYF
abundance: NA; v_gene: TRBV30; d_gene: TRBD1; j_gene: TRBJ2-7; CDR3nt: TGTGCCTGGGGGGGACAGGCGAAGGGCGAGCAGTACTTC; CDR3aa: CAWGGQAKGEQYF
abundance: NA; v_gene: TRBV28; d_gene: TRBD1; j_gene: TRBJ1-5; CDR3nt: TGTGCCAGCAGTCCCACCCGGGACAGGATGAAGCCCCAGCATTTT; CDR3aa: CASSPTRDRMKPQHF
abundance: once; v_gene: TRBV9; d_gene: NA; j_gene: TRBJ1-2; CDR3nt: TGTGCCAGCAGCGTAAAACAGGGCGATGGCTACACCTTC; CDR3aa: CASSVKQGDGYTF
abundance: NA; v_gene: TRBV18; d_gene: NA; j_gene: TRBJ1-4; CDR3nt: TGTGCCAGCTCACCACGAGGGGATGAAAAACTGTTTTTT; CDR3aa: CASSPRGDEKLFF
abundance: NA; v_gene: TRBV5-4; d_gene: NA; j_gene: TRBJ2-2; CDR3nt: TGTGCCAGCAGCTTCGGAGTTGGAGCCGGGGAGCTGTTTTTT; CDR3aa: CASSFGVGAGELFF
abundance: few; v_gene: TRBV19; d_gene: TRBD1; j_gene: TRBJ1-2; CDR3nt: TGTGCCAGTAGTATCCCCGGGACAGGGCTTGGCTACACCTTC; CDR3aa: CASSIPGTGLGYTF
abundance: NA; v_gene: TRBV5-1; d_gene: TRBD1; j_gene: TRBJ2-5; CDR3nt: TGCGCCAGCAGCGCAGGGACAGGGGGCTTGAAGACCCAGTACTTC; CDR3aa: CASSAGTGGLKTQYF
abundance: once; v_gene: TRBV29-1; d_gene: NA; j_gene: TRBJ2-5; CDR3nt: TGCAGCGTTCCCTTCGGACTACAAGAGACCCAGTACTTC; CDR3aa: CSVPFGLQETQYF